The entry that follows covers one T cell receptor (beta chain) sequence. These data are taken from a study of cytotoxic CD8 clonotypes in ibrutinib-treated CLL. Trimming cost V 4 bases and J 1 base, with 4 bases left between them. Germline-derived CDR1 and CDR2 are SGHNT and YYREEE (reference sequence). The CDR3 runs to 12 residues. The intended depth for sequencing was 1 in 200,000 to 1 in 1 million T cells. This table comes from immunoSEQ multiplex PCR, and its TCRdb copy is limited to in-frame clones, with some not included. The data hold approximately 280,000 clones, with 60% to 80% observed a single time. From cryopreserved PBMCs came around 2 micrograms of genomic DNA used for TCR beta libraries.

Sequenced material: PBMCs, taken at disease progression, from a patient treated with ibrutinib. The rearrangement joins TRBV5-4 to TRBJ2-3, with D unresolved. The sequence derives from a human donor with chronic lymphocytic leukemia. DNA for the CDR3: TGTGCCAGCAGCCCCCGCACAGATACGCAGTATTTT. Translated: CASSPRTDTQYF.